The 14 T cell receptor beta chains below all came from one sample that was sequenced in a study of blood T cell repertoires in COVID-19. The table came from immunoSEQ multiplex PCR; TCRdb's copy has only in-frame clones and leaves some out. The repertoire has 30,000 or so clones, 70% to 90% of them found once; the top ten carry 7.9%. The sequencing sample was made of peripheral blood. These receptors all stem from a man in his sixties with COVID-19, enrolled during active disease.

The CDR3, as DNA: TGTGCCATCAGTGAGTCTAATTTGGACGGACTTACAACTAATGAAAAACTGTTTTTT. Its translation is CAISESNLDGLTTNEKLFF. V and J are TRBV10-3 and TRBJ1-4; D is undetermined. Germline V lookup: CDR1 ENHRY, CDR2 SYGVKD. The CDR3 is 19 amino acids. V was shortened by 0 bases and J by 0 bases, with 17 bases between the two germline ends.

The chain recombines TRBV5-1 with TRBJ2-3, with TRBD2 matching over 7 bases. Germline CDR1 reads SGHRS; CDR2 reads YFSETQ. The CDR3 spans 16 residues. The junction had 7 bases not matched to a gene; V was cut back by 3 bases and J by 0 bases. The CDR3 region is CASSSSGRHSTDTQYF. The DNA of the CDR3 is TGCGCCAGCAGCTCTAGCGGCAGGCATAGCACAGATACGCAGTATTTT.

The genes are TRBV7-2 and TRBJ2-1; 14 positions agree with TRBD2. The V segment lost 5 bases and the J segment 8 bases; nucleotides outside the gene matches: 8. CDR1 is SGHTA, CDR2 FQGNSA, per germline. The CDR3 has 16 amino acids. DNA of the CDR3: TGTGCCAGCAGCCAAGGACTAGCGGGAGGAGGCGATGAGCAGTTCTTC. Protein sequence: CASSQGLAGGGDEQFF.

The rearrangement joins TRBV27 to TRBJ2-1; D gene unclear. CDR3 size: 14 residues. The V gene lost 2 bases and the J gene lost 6 bases, with 11 bases spanning the gap. The germline CDR1 and CDR2 sequences are MNHEY and SMNVEV (reference sequence). The CDR3 sequence: CASSLNLVVNEQFF. The CDR3 DNA is TGTGCCAGCAGTTTAAATCTAGTCGTCAATGAGCAGTTCTTC.

This sequence joins TRBV11-2 and TRBJ2-7; 13 nucleotides align to TRBD2. V lost 6 bases and J lost 2; bases outside the gene matches: 10. The germline V gene encodes CDR1 SGHAT and CDR2 FQNNGV. This CDR3 region has 17 residues. The CDR3 nucleotides read TGTGCCAGCAGTCTCAGACTAGCGGGAGGAGGGACCTACGAGCAGTACTTC. It yields the protein CASSLRLAGGGTYEQYF.

J is TRBJ1-5 and V is TRBV27; D not certain. The CDR3 contains 12 residues. Germline V CDR1 and CDR2: MNHEY, SMNVEV (reference sequence). V was shortened by 6 bases and J by 4 bases, with 7 bases between the two germline ends. CDR3 in DNA: TGTGCCAGCAGAAACCAGAATCAGCCCCAGCATTTT. The encoded protein is CASRNQNQPQHF.

The chain combines TRBV30 with TRBJ1-3; 7 bases agree with TRBD1. The CDR3 runs to 15 residues. Germline trimming cut 2 bases from V and 4 bases from J; bases unmatched to any gene: 8. Germline V gene lookup returns CDR1 GTSNPN and CDR2 SVGIG (reference sequence). The CDR3 here is CAWSRTGSGGNTIYF. The CDR3 DNA sequence: TGTGCCTGGAGTAGGACAGGTTCGGGAGGAAACACCATATATTTT.

This rearrangement joins TRBV7-2 to TRBJ1-1, with D tentatively TRBD1 (6 bases). The CDR3 sequence is 12 residues long. Trimming stripped 2 bases from V and 10 bases from J, with 11 bases between. The germline V gene has CDR1 SGHTA and CDR2 FQGNSA. The CDR3 here is CASSLMDRRAFF. Written as DNA, the CDR3 is TGTGCCAGCAGCTTAATGGACAGAAGAGCTTTCTTT.

This clone was seen a handful of times. CDR3 protein: CASTLSGSTDTQYF. The CDR3 coding sequence is TGTGCCAGCACCCTGAGCGGGAGCACAGATACGCAGTATTTT. The chain carries TRBV7-9 and TRBJ2-3, with D tentatively TRBD2 (6 bases). V lost 7 bases, J lost 0 bases, and 11 bases lay in between. The CDR3 totals 14 residues. Germline values: CDR1 SEHNR, CDR2 FQNEAQ (reference sequence). The whole variable domain, filled in from reference TRBV7-9 and TRBJ2-3, reads DTGVSQNPRHKITKRGQNVTFRCDPISEHNRLYWYRQTLGQGPEFLTYFQNEAQLEKSRLLSDRFSAERPKGSFSTLEIQRTEQGDSAMYLCASTLSGSTDTQYFGPGTRLTVL.

The J gene is TRBJ1-5, the V gene TRBV7-2; maybe TRBD1 (6 bases). Trimming removed 1 base from V and 5 bases from J, with 12 bases in between. This CDR3 region has 15 residues. CDR1 and CDR2 (germline): SGHTA, FQGNSA. The CDR3 DNA sequence: TGTGCCAGCAGCTTAGATGGACAGCGCTATCAGCCCCAGCATTTT. The encoded protein is CASSLDGQRYQPQHF. Supplemented by reference TRBV7-2 and TRBJ1-5, the full variable domain reads GAGVSQSPSNKVTEKGKDVELRCDPISGHTALYWYRQSLGQGLEFLIYFQGNSAPDKSGLPSDRFSAERTGGSVSTLTIQRTQQEDSAVYLCASSLDGQRYQPQHFGDGTRLSIL.

The V and J genes are TRBV2 and TRBJ1-5; 10 positions match TRBD1. The CDR3 is 14 residues long. Per the germline V gene, CDR1 is SNHLY and CDR2 is FYNNEI. V trimming: 6 bases; J trimming: 5 bases; junction bases outside the gene matches: 4. The CDR3 is CASRDGTGDQPQHF. The CDR3 region has the DNA TGTGCCAGCAGGGACGGGACAGGGGATCAGCCCCAGCATTTT.

This rearrangement joins TRBV7-3 to TRBJ1-1; TRBD1 matches 12 bases. Trimming removed 2 bases from V and 6 bases from J; junction bases left unmatched: 4. The CDR3 sequence is 15 residues long. Germline V lookup: CDR1 SGHTA, CDR2 FQGTGA. The CDR3 loop reads CASSLLGQGASEAFF. The CDR3 DNA reads TGTGCCAGCAGCTTATTGGGACAGGGGGCATCTGAAGCTTTCTTT.

The CDR3 DNA reads as TGTGCCAGCAGAACGTGGGGCCCTGAAGCTTTCTTT. Its protein is CASRTWGPEAFF. The chain joins TRBV6-5 to TRBJ1-1; perhaps TRBD1 as D (5 bases). The V end was cut by 6 bases, the J end by 6 bases, with 11 bases between. The germline CDR1 and CDR2 sequences are MNHEY and SVGAGI. The length of the CDR3 is 12 residues.

This rearrangement joins TRBV6-5 to TRBJ1-5, with 8 bases identical to TRBD1. V lost 2 bases and J lost 6; bases outside the gene matches: 3. CDR3 length equals 14 residues. The germline V gene encodes CDR1 MNHEY and CDR2 SVGAGI. This chain's CDR3 is CASSYGTGGQPQHF. CDR3 nucleotide sequence: TGTGCCAGCAGTTACGGGACAGGTGGTCAGCCCCAGCATTTT.